These 2 T cell receptor beta chains share one sample of origin, sequenced in a study of T cell changes during pregnancy in multiple sclerosis. Assay: immunoSEQ multiplex PCR; the TCRdb copy retains only in-frame clones and omits some. This table has roughly 80,000 clones, about 90% appearing once. Sample: peripheral blood, taken before pregnancy. The receptors derive from a female donor with multiple sclerosis, enrolled in a pregnancy study.

The chain combines TRBV5-4 with TRBJ1-2; D unresolved. The CDR3 is made up of 13 amino acids. The V gene lost 2 bases and the J gene lost 1 base, with 6 bases spanning the gap. CDR1 is SGHNT, CDR2 YYREEE, per germline (reference sequence). CDR3 amino acids: CASSFGGNYGYTF. The CDR3 DNA is TGTGCCAGCAGCTTTGGAGGTAACTATGGCTACACCTTC.

The rearrangement links TRBV6-6 to TRBJ2-7; perhaps TRBD2 as D (6 bases). The CDR3 contains 16 residues. CDR1 is MNHNY and CDR2 is SVGAGI in the germline V gene (reference sequence). V shed 0 bases and J shed 0 bases, with 12 bases lying between them. The CDR3 nucleotides read TGTGCCAGCAGTTACTCAGGCGGGGCACCCTCCTACGAGCAGTACTTC. It codes for CASSYSGGAPSYEQYF.